This record looks at one T cell receptor beta chain sequence and its context. Its antigen is not identified. The sample belongs to a study of cytomegalovirus exposure and HLA in healthy donors. Study-level points and caveats: An analysis done earlier found most TCR beta V segments productive about 87% or about 30% of the time.

Vbeta (60) and Jbeta (13) primers were used in the PCR. Data came from immunoSEQ multiplex PCR; TCRdb stores just in-frame clones and leaves some out. The repertoire holds around 140,000 clones, with over 60% as singletons. Germline CDR1 SGHRS, CDR2 YFSETQ. The CDR3 runs to 15 residues. The junction had 11 bases not matched to a gene; V was cut back by 4 bases and J by 5 bases. The clonotype was recovered from a female donor in good health and CMV-seropositive. The J gene is TRBJ1-1, the V gene TRBV5-1, with TRBD1 matching over 7 bases. The sequencing input was PBMCs. CDR3 in amino acids: CASSKDPQGDTEAFF. In DNA, the CDR3 is TGCGCCAGCAGCAAAGACCCTCAGGGGGATACTGAAGCTTTCTTT.